Below are 21 T cell receptor beta chains sequenced from a single sample in a study of shared clonotypes between healthy human individuals. TCRdb's copy holds only in-frame clones and misses some; the assay was immunoSEQ multiplex PCR. Among some 550,000 clones listed, roughly 97% were seen once. Sequencing was performed on naive CD4+ T cells sorted from blood. Subset indicated: CD45RA+ positively selected. These receptor sequences come from a woman in her thirties in good health.

This clone has a handful of counts. The chain combines TRBV6-6 with TRBJ1-5; D is undetermined. CDR1 is MNHNY and CDR2 is SVGAGI in the germline V gene (reference sequence). The CDR3 extends over 12 amino acids. V lost 2 bases and J 8 bases, leaving 7 bases between the germline ends. CDR3 sequence reads: CASSYEREPQHF. CDR3 nucleotide sequence: TGTGCCAGCAGTTACGAACGGGAGCCCCAGCATTTT.

Worth noting for this clone: Other nucleotide sequences in the sample specify the same CDR3. J is TRBJ1-1 and V is TRBV27, with 7 bases fitting TRBD1. This CDR3 is built from 15 residues. Germline CDR1 reads MNHEY; CDR2 reads SMNVEV (reference sequence). Trimming cost V 5 bases and J 3 bases; bases outside gene matches: 9. The CDR3 DNA reads TGTGCCAGCAGTCTCCACTCAACAGGGGACACTGAAGCTTTCTTT. The encoded protein is CASSLHSTGDTEAFF.

The rearrangement links TRBV30 to TRBJ1-1, with D unclear. The V gene's germline CDR1 is GTSNPN and CDR2 SVGIG (reference sequence). V lost 1 base and J lost 11, with 14 bases in between. This CDR3 region has 12 residues. The CDR3 loop reads CAWSAGWARAFF. CDR3 in DNA: TGTGCCTGGAGTGCGGGTTGGGCGCGGGCTTTCTTT.

This chain joins TRBV5-1 and TRBJ2-3; TRBD2 might be the D (5 bases). The CDR3 loop spans 14 amino acids. V lost 1 base to trimming and J lost 4 bases, with 10 bases between them. Germline V lookup: CDR1 SGHRS, CDR2 YFSETQ. Here the CDR3 reads CASSLWGEADTQYF. DNA for the CDR3: TGCGCCAGCAGCTTGTGGGGAGAGGCAGATACGCAGTATTTT.

This chain connects TRBV4-1 to TRBJ2-2; possible D gene TRBD2, 5 bases. The V end was cut by 3 bases, the J end by 0 bases, with 14 bases between. The germline V gene has CDR1 MGHRA and CDR2 YSYEKL. This CDR3 region has 17 residues. The CDR3: CASSHPSRGTNTGELFF. The CDR3, as DNA: TGCGCCAGCAGCCATCCTTCACGGGGTACGAACACCGGGGAGCTGTTTTTT.

The rearrangement uses TRBV28 and TRBJ2-1; 11 bases map to TRBD2. Unmatched junction bases numbered 11, after V lost 6 bases and J lost 1 base. Germline CDR1 MDHEN, CDR2 SYDVKM. The CDR3 runs to 18 residues. The CDR3: CASSRRGGLAESYNEQFF. The CDR3, as DNA: TGTGCCAGCAGCCGGAGGGGGGGACTAGCGGAGTCCTACAATGAGCAGTTCTTC.

V is TRBV4-2 and J is TRBJ2-3; D is ambiguous. Trimming shortened V by 0 bases and J by 3 bases, and 19 bases separated the two germline ends. CDR1 and CDR2 (germline): LGHNA, YNFKEQ. CDR3 size: 18 residues. In nucleotides, the CDR3 is TGTGCCAGCAGCCAAGATTCGGGCACCCACCCTTCAACAGATACGCAGTATTTT. This translates into CASSQDSGTHPSTDTQYF.

J is TRBJ2-7 and V is TRBV10-3; D is perhaps TRBD1 or TRBD2 (6 bases each). The CDR3 contains 13 residues. CDR1 ENHRY and CDR2 SYGVKD come from the germline V gene. Trimming pared 4 bases from V and 2 bases from J, leaving 9 bases between. CDR3 loop: CAISVEGAYEQYF. The CDR3 nucleotides read TGTGCCATCAGTGTGGAGGGGGCCTACGAGCAGTACTTC.

J is TRBJ2-3 and V is TRBV4-1, with 13 bases fitting TRBD2. V lost 3 bases and J lost 6; bases outside the gene matches: 18. The CDR3 is 20 amino acids. CDR1 and CDR2 (germline): MGHRA, YSYEKL. For the CDR3, the DNA is TGCGCCAGCAGCCAGACCGCCCCGAACCGACTAGCGGGAGGCCCGGATACGCAGTATTTT. Its translation is CASSQTAPNRLAGGPDTQYF.

The chain combines TRBV13 with TRBJ2-7; D perhaps matches TRBD1 (5 bases). This CDR3 spans 12 amino acids. The germline CDR1 and CDR2 sequences are PRHDT and FYEKMQ (reference sequence). With 3 bases removed from V and 4 bases from J, the gap between germline ends came to 7 bases. The CDR3 coding sequence is TGTGCCAGCAGCTTTAAGGGGTACGAGCAGTACTTC. Amino acid sequence: CASSFKGYEQYF.

The rearrangement joins TRBV7-9 to TRBJ1-4, with D uncertain. CDR3 length: 15 amino acids. V was clipped by 5 bases and J by 4 bases, with 14 bases between them. Germline assignment: CDR1 SEHNR and CDR2 FQNEAQ (reference sequence). Here the CDR3 DNA reads TGTGCCAGCAGCGAAACCAAACGAAATAATGAAAAACTGTTTTTT. The encoded protein is CASSETKRNNEKLFF.

The chain recombines TRBV19 with TRBJ2-7; 14 positions agree with TRBD2. V shed 4 bases and J 2 bases; nucleotides not matched to a gene: 4. CDR3 size: 16 residues. From germline, CDR1 is LNHDA and CDR2 SQIVND (reference sequence). CDR3 sequence (DNA): TGTGCCAGTAGTAGGCGACTAGCGGGAGGGGCCTACGAGCAGTACTTC. This codes for CASSRRLAGGAYEQYF.

The gene calls are TRBV10-3 and TRBJ2-7, with D unclear. The V and J ends lost 0 bases and 3 bases respectively, with 9 bases between them. CDR1 and CDR2 from the germline V gene are ENHRY and SYGVKD. The CDR3 sequence is 14 residues long. The CDR3 region has the DNA TGTGCCATCAGTGAGTCGAGGCAAAGCTACGAGCAGTACTTC. Its translation is CAISESRQSYEQYF.

The chain links TRBV12-2 to TRBJ2-7; the DNA was not compared with TRBD1, the D call given in the table. TRBV12-2 is a pseudogene locus. The length of the CDR3 is 19 residues. CDR3 DNA: TGTGCAAGTCGCTTAGCACGACAGGGTCGGGAGCGAGTATACTACGAGCAGTACTTC. Protein sequence: CASRLARQGRERVYYEQYF.

The rearrangement uses TRBV2 and TRBJ2-7; D uncertain. Germline loops: CDR1 SNHLY, CDR2 FYNNEI. The ends were cut back, 1 base at V and 1 base at J, with 11 bases in the middle. The CDR3 runs 15 residues. This CDR3 is CASSEDREPSYEQYF. The CDR3 bases are TGTGCCAGCAGTGAAGATAGGGAACCTTCCTACGAGCAGTACTTC.

This clone appeared once. V gene TRBV28 combines with J gene TRBJ2-7, with TRBD2 matching 10 bases. Germline CDR1 is MDHEN and CDR2 is SYDVKM. This CDR3 contains 15 residues. V dropped 3 bases and J dropped 2; count of bases not matched to a gene: 4. The CDR3 protein is CASSFSGRATYEQYF. DNA for the CDR3: TGTGCCAGCAGTTTCAGCGGGAGGGCGACCTACGAGCAGTACTTC.

This sequence joins TRBV2 and TRBJ1-5, with a weak D call TRBD1 (5 bases). Trimming stripped 5 bases from V and 3 bases from J, with 14 bases between. Germline CDR1 is SNHLY and CDR2 is FYNNEI. CDR3 length: 15 residues. For the CDR3, the DNA is TGTGCCAGCAGTTTACAGGATGGCTCCAATCAGCCCCAGCATTTT. Its translation is CASSLQDGSNQPQHF.

This chain joins TRBV4-2 and TRBJ1-5; D possibly corresponds to TRBD1 (6 bases). There are 13 residues in the CDR3. Germline-derived CDR1 and CDR2 are LGHNA and YNFKEQ. With 5 bases removed from V and 4 bases from J, the gap between germline ends came to 9 bases. The CDR3 loop reads CASSVQGNQPQHF. The CDR3 DNA is TGTGCCAGCAGCGTACAGGGTAATCAGCCCCAGCATTTT.

This clone was recorded only once. The J gene is TRBJ1-3, the V gene TRBV10-3, with D tentatively TRBD1 (6 bases). The germline V gene has CDR1 ENHRY and CDR2 SYGVKD. The CDR3 sequence is 15 residues long. The ends were cut back, 3 bases at V and 2 bases at J, with 11 bases in the middle. CDR3 sequence reads: CAISEGGVAGNTIYF. In nucleotides, the CDR3 is TGTGCCATCAGTGAAGGGGGGGTAGCTGGAAACACCATATATTTT.

The chain combines TRBV6-1 with TRBJ2-7; D remains ambiguous. This CDR3 contains 15 residues. The germline V gene has CDR1 MNHNS and CDR2 SASEGT. Trimming left V 8 bases short and J 2 bases short, with 19 bases between. CDR3 residues: CASSLDFSSPYEQYF. CDR3 DNA sequence: TGTGCCAGCTCCCTCGATTTTTCGAGTCCCTACGAGCAGTACTTC.

CDR3 DNA sequence: TGTGCCAGCAGCTCAAACACAGGGACAGGTCTCGAGCAGTACTTC. Translating gives CASSSNTGTGLEQYF. The chain carries TRBV7-9 and TRBJ2-7; the match to TRBD1 covers 8 bases. J gave up 6 bases and V 4 bases, and 11 bases lay outside the gene matches. The CDR3 runs 15 residues. In germline, CDR1 is SEHNR, CDR2 FQNEAQ (reference sequence).